The 28 T cell receptor beta chains listed next were all sequenced from one sample in a study of long-term antiretroviral therapy in people with HIV. Run at survey level, the immunoSEQ assay was version v3.0. This table comes from immunoSEQ multiplex PCR, and its TCRdb copy is limited to in-frame clones, with some not included. The sample has about 42,000 clones; roughly nine tenths are singletons. The specimen comprised unsorted PBMCs, sampled 0.1 years before starting antiretroviral therapy. These receptors were obtained from a woman aged 50 to 60 with HIV.

The J gene is TRBJ1-1, the V gene TRBV30, with 7 bases identical to TRBD1. V dropped 4 bases and J dropped 7; count of bases not matched to a gene: 21. This CDR3 is 17 amino acids long. Germline CDR1 reads GTSNPN; CDR2 reads SVGIG (reference sequence). The DNA of the CDR3 is TGTGCCTGGAATAGAGCGGGGGGCAGGGGGAAACATATTGAAGCTTTCTTT. Its translation: CAWNRAGGRGKHIEAFF.

The chain uses TRBV18 and TRBJ2-2; no clear D. The CDR3 sequence is 16 residues long. CDR1 KGHSH and CDR2 LQKENI come from the germline V gene. V dropped 3 bases and J dropped 5 bases, with 16 bases sitting between them. The CDR3 DNA reads as TGTGCCAGCTCACCGCCGACCCTCAGGATAACCGGGGAGCTGTTTTTT. This translates into CASSPPTLRITGELFF.

V is TRBV12-2 and J is TRBJ1-3; TRBD1, as called in the table, went unchecked against the DNA. TRBV12-2 is tagged as a pseudogene. The CDR3 covers 16 residues. The CDR3 reads CASRLTGDSSGNTIYF. CDR3 DNA sequence: TGTGCAAGTCGGTTGACCGGGGACAGCTCTGGAAACACCATATATTTT.

The chain employs TRBV4-3 and TRBJ2-7; 10 bases align to TRBD1. The CDR3 loop spans 15 amino acids. Germline assignment: CDR1 LGHNA and CDR2 YSLEER. V was clipped by 1 base and J by 3 bases; unmatched bases: 3. The CDR3 sequence is CASSQAWTGGYEQYF. The CDR3 DNA sequence: TGCGCCAGCAGCCAAGCTTGGACAGGGGGCTACGAGCAGTACTTC.

This sequence joins TRBV2 and TRBJ1-2; tentative D call: TRBD1 (5 bases). V dropped 0 bases and J dropped 5 bases, with 13 bases sitting between them. Germline V gene sequence: CDR1 SNHLY, CDR2 FYNNEI. There are 15 residues in the CDR3. CDR3 nucleotide sequence: TGTGCCAGCAGTGAAGCCGGGGCGCAGAGGTATGGCTACACCTTC. Translated: CASSEAGAQRYGYTF.

This clone has a handful of counts. V is TRBV5-4 and J is TRBJ1-2; maybe TRBD1 (5 bases). Germline CDR1 SGHNT, CDR2 YYREEE (reference sequence). Trimming took 5 bases from V and 0 from J, leaving 14 bases between them. This CDR3 contains 15 residues. CDR3 sequence: CASRQGRGPNYGYTF. The CDR3 DNA is TGTGCCAGCAGGCAGGGTAGAGGACCTAACTATGGCTACACCTTC.

This sequence joins TRBV5-1 and TRBJ2-7, with a weak D call TRBD2 (7 bases). Germline V gene lookup returns CDR1 SGHRS and CDR2 YFSETQ. The CDR3 runs 15 residues. Trimming removed 4 bases at V and 0 bases at J, with 14 bases between. The CDR3 DNA reads TGCGCCAGCAGCCCACAGGGAGGGAGCTCCTACGAGCAGTACTTC. Amino acid sequence: CASSPQGGSSYEQYF.

The CDR3 reads CASSLGAGKETQYF. The CDR3 DNA is TGTGCCAGCAGCTTAGGGGCGGGGAAAGAGACCCAGTACTTC. This sequence joins TRBV7-8 and TRBJ2-5, with TRBD2 as a possible D gene (6 bases). V was trimmed by 1 base and J by 3 bases, leaving 9 bases between them. The CDR3 extends over 14 amino acids. Germline V lookup: CDR1 SGHVS, CDR2 FQNEAQ.

A few counts support this clone. The rearrangement uses TRBV30 and TRBJ1-2, with D perhaps matching TRBD1 (5 bases). The germline CDR1 and CDR2 sequences are GTSNPN and SVGIG (reference sequence). V gave up 2 bases and J gave up 0 bases, with 13 bases separating them. The CDR3 length is 15 residues. The CDR3 DNA reads as TGTGCCTGGAGTTACAGGACGTTAGCTAACTATGGCTACACCTTC. Translating gives CAWSYRTLANYGYTF. Full variable domain (remainder filled in from reference TRBV30 and TRBJ1-2): SQTIHQWPATLVQPVGSPLSLECTVEGTSNPNLYWYRQAAGRGLQLLFYSVGIGQISSEVPQNLSASRPQDRQFILSSKKLLLSDSGFYLCAWSYRTLANYGYTFGSGTRLTVV.

This clone showed up just once. The CDR3 region has the DNA TGTGCCAGCAGCTTGACGAAGGGGGGCACTGAAGCTTTCTTT. Protein sequence: CASSLTKGGTEAFF. V usage is TRBV5-5 and J usage is TRBJ1-1; the D gene is possibly TRBD1 (6 bases). The CDR3 runs 14 residues. The germline V gene encodes CDR1 SGHKS and CDR2 YYEKEE (reference sequence). V was shortened by 1 base and J by 4 bases, with 11 bases between the two germline ends.

The J gene is TRBJ2-3, the V gene TRBV7-9; the D is unclear. With 5 bases removed from V and 7 bases from J, the gap between germline ends came to 7 bases. The CDR3 contains 11 residues. CDR1 and CDR2 from the germline V gene are SEHNR and FQNEAQ (reference sequence). The CDR3: CASSPPYTQYF. The CDR3 coding sequence is TGTGCCAGCAGCCCCCCCTATACGCAGTATTTT.

The gene calls are TRBV6-6 and TRBJ2-7, with 9 positions matching TRBD2. This CDR3 is 15 amino acids long. V lost 6 bases and J lost 6; bases outside the gene matches: 12. Per germline, CDR1 MNHNY and CDR2 SVGAGI (reference sequence). CDR3 nucleotide sequence: TGTGCCAGCAGGGCTAGCGGGGTGATGTACGGCGAGCAGTACTTC. It codes for CASRASGVMYGEQYF.

This clone is labeled as medium-sized (0.01 to 0.1%). CDR3 sequence reads: CASSDRSGAGEQYF. CDR3 in DNA: TGCGCCAGCAGTGATCGCTCGGGGGCGGGCGAGCAGTACTTC. The chain employs TRBV10-1 and TRBJ2-7, with D perhaps matching TRBD1 or TRBD2 (6 bases each). This CDR3 has 14 amino acids. CDR1 is WNHNN, CDR2 SYGVQD, per germline (reference sequence). Trimming left V 3 bases short and J 6 bases short, with 15 bases between.

The gene calls are TRBV30 and TRBJ1-3; a weak D match, TRBD1 (5 bases). CDR3 length: 16 amino acids. The germline gives CDR1 GTSNPN, CDR2 SVGIG (reference sequence). V dropped 0 bases and J dropped 0 bases, with 12 bases sitting between them. CDR3 in DNA: TGTGCCTGGAGTGTGGCAGGGCTTTACTCTGGAAACACCATATATTTT. Amino acid sequence: CAWSVAGLYSGNTIYF. The full variable domain, with the rest looked up from reference TRBV30 and TRBJ1-3, is SQTIHQWPATLVQPVGSPLSLECTVEGTSNPNLYWYRQAAGRGLQLLFYSVGIGQISSEVPQNLSASRPQDRQFILSSKKLLLSDSGFYLCAWSVAGLYSGNTIYFGEGSWLTVV.

V gene TRBV6-6 combines with J gene TRBJ2-7; 11 positions agree with TRBD1. The CDR3 is 13 residues long. V lost 7 bases to trimming and J lost 3 bases; unmatched junction nucleotides: 2. Germline loops: CDR1 MNHNY, CDR2 SVGAGI (reference sequence). DNA of the CDR3: TGTGCCAGCATAGGGACAGGGGGCTACGAGCAGTACTTC. This gives the protein CASIGTGGYEQYF.

This chain connects TRBV27 to TRBJ2-3; D unresolved. The V end lost 6 bases, the J end lost 2 bases, and 15 bases lay between the germline ends. There are 15 residues in the CDR3. Germline CDR1 and CDR2: MNHEY and SMNVEV (reference sequence). DNA of the CDR3: TGTGCCAGCAGCCCCAGTTGGGCATACACAGATACGCAGTATTTT. It is translated as CASSPSWAYTDTQYF.

The chain uses TRBV19 and TRBJ1-4, with TRBD1 as a possible D gene (5 bases). The CDR3 spans 14 residues. V was pared by 1 base and J by 6 bases, with 9 bases between. Per germline, CDR1 LNHDA and CDR2 SQIVND (reference sequence). The CDR3 here is CASSIAGAYEKLFF. The CDR3 region has the DNA TGTGCCAGTAGTATAGCTGGGGCGTATGAAAAACTGTTTTTT. Full variable domain (missing parts from reference TRBV19 and TRBJ1-4): DGGITQSPKYLFRKEGQNVTLSCEQNLNHDAMYWYRQDPGQGLRLIYYSQIVNDFQKGDIAEGYSVSREKKESFPLTVTSAQKNPTAFYLCASSIAGAYEKLFFGSGTQLSVL.

This chain uses TRBV19 with TRBJ2-7; 9 positions agree with TRBD1. The J segment lost 3 bases and the V segment lost 6 bases, leaving 6 bases of the junction unmatched. The germline gives CDR1 LNHDA, CDR2 SQIVND (reference sequence). The CDR3 has 14 amino acids. This CDR3 reads CASRRDRESYEQYF. As DNA, the CDR3 is TGTGCCAGTAGGCGGGACAGGGAAAGCTACGAGCAGTACTTC.

The chain recombines TRBV2 with TRBJ2-1, with 8 bases that match TRBD2. Germline V gene sequence: CDR1 SNHLY, CDR2 FYNNEI. Losses at the gene ends were 8 bases for V and 5 bases for J; bases not matched to a gene: 5. CDR3 length equals 13 residues. The DNA for the CDR3 is TGTGCCAGCTGGCGGGGGGACGACAATGAGCAGTTCTTC. This codes for CASWRGDDNEQFF.

V is TRBV19 and J is TRBJ2-6; D is ambiguous. CDR3 length: 14 amino acids. Germline V gene lookup returns CDR1 LNHDA and CDR2 SQIVND (reference sequence). Trimming took off 6 bases at V and 0 bases at J, with 6 bases between the two ends. The DNA of the CDR3 is TGTGCCAGTAGAGTTCTCTCTGGGGCCAACGTCCTGACTTTC. It yields the protein CASRVLSGANVLTF.

This chain connects TRBV12-5 to TRBJ1-5, with D perhaps matching TRBD1 (5 bases). CDR3 size: 15 residues. Trimming shortened V by 7 bases and J by 7 bases, and 20 bases separated the two germline ends. Germline-derived CDR1 and CDR2 are LGHNT and FRNRAP. The CDR3 sequence is CASAWGEGGGQPQHF. CDR3 bases: TGTGCTAGTGCTTGGGGCGAGGGTGGGGGACAGCCCCAGCATTTT.

This chain uses TRBV6-1 with TRBJ2-7; maybe TRBD1 (5 bases). Germline-derived CDR1 and CDR2 are MNHNS and SASEGT. The CDR3 is 10 residues long. This chain's CDR3 is CVSGSYEQYF. DNA for the CDR3: TGTGTCTCAGGGTCCTACGAGCAGTACTTC.

This clone was observed a handful of times. The rearrangement joins TRBV9 to TRBJ2-7; 8 bases agree with TRBD1. V gave up 3 bases and J gave up 1 base; unmatched junction bases: 6. Per the germline V gene, CDR1 is SGDLS and CDR2 is YYNGEE. This CDR3 contains 15 residues. The CDR3 coding sequence is TGTGCCAGCAGCGCATTCGGGACAGGTTCCTACGAGCAGTACTTC. Translated: CASSAFGTGSYEQYF.

The chain employs TRBV7-9 and TRBJ1-1; 10 positions agree with TRBD1. The CDR3 length is 14 residues. V shed 5 bases and J 6 bases; nucleotides not matched to a gene: 6. The germline V gene has CDR1 SEHNR and CDR2 FQNEAQ (reference sequence). The CDR3, as DNA: TGTGCCAGCAGCGCCACGACAGGGGGCTCTGAAGCTTTCTTT. Protein sequence: CASSATTGGSEAFF.

This clone came up once. The chain has TRBV30 and TRBJ1-2, with D possibly TRBD1 on 5 matching bases. CDR3 length: 12 residues. Germline V gives CDR1 GTSNPN, CDR2 SVGIG (reference sequence). With 4 bases removed from V and 7 bases from J, the gap between germline ends came to 13 bases. CDR3 sequence reads: CAWINGGIGYTF. As DNA, the CDR3 is TGTGCCTGGATAAACGGGGGTATTGGCTACACCTTC.

The chain uses TRBV19 and TRBJ2-3; D may be TRBD2 (5 bases). The CDR3 sequence is 16 residues long. V lost 3 bases and J 6 bases, leaving 19 bases between the germline ends. The germline V gene encodes CDR1 LNHDA and CDR2 SQIVND (reference sequence). The CDR3 DNA sequence: TGTGCCAGTAGTATGGGTCAGCGGTCCCGTGTCGATACGCAGTATTTT. This translates into CASSMGQRSRVDTQYF.

The chain has TRBV29-1 and TRBJ2-2; TRBD1 matches 7 bases. The germline CDR1 and CDR2 sequences are SQVTM and ANQGSEA. V gave up 5 bases and J gave up 0 bases; unmatched junction bases: 3. The CDR3 is 14 residues long. The CDR3 sequence: CSVQDRTNTGELFF. DNA of the CDR3: TGCAGCGTTCAGGACAGGACGAACACCGGGGAGCTGTTTTTT.

The rearrangement uses TRBV5-5 and TRBJ2-3; 9 nucleotides align to TRBD2. The V gene's germline CDR1 is SGHKS and CDR2 YYEKEE (reference sequence). J lost 2 bases, V lost 0 bases, and 10 bases had no gene match. CDR3 length: 18 amino acids. CDR3 amino acids: CASSLAAPSGGLTDTQYF. The CDR3 bases are TGTGCCAGCAGCTTGGCCGCTCCGAGCGGGGGGCTCACAGATACGCAGTATTTT.